The 16 T cell receptor beta chains given below trace back to one sample, sequenced in a study of T cell responses to AZD1222 COVID-19 vaccine. The assay was immunoSEQ multiplex PCR, and TCRdb's table has in-frame clones only and misses some. The top ten clones hold 1% to 1.5% of a sample with about 120,000 clones, roughly 84% of them seen once. The sample consisted of peripheral blood, taken on day 0 of AZD1222 vaccination. All receptors come from an adult in good health.

As DNA, the CDR3 is TGCGCCAGCAGCTTTCCGGGAAAAACTGAAGCTTTCTTT. It codes for CASSFPGKTEAFF. This chain links TRBV5-1 with TRBJ1-1; D is unresolved. CDR3 length: 13 residues. V shed 2 bases and J shed 5 bases, with 10 bases lying between them. Germline lookup yields CDR1 SGHRS and CDR2 YFSETQ.

CDR3 sequence reads: CASSQQGAQYF. The DNA of the CDR3 is TGCGCCAGCAGCCAGCAGGGCGCCCAGTACTTC. This sequence joins TRBV5-1 and TRBJ2-5; TRBD1 might be the D (5 bases). Germline lookup yields CDR1 SGHRS and CDR2 YFSETQ. CDR3 size: 11 residues. Trimming removed 4 bases at V and 9 bases at J, with 10 bases between.

This chain connects TRBV6-5 to TRBJ2-5; 8 nucleotides match TRBD1. This CDR3 has 13 residues. V lost 5 bases, J lost 5 bases, and 4 bases stayed unmatched. Germline V lookup: CDR1 MNHEY, CDR2 SVGAGI. As DNA, the CDR3 is TGTGCCAGCAGTCCCCGACAGGGGGAGACCCAGTACTTC. Amino acids: CASSPRQGETQYF.

This chain connects TRBV18 to TRBJ1-1; D remains ambiguous. Looked up from germline, CDR1 is KGHSH and CDR2 is LQKENI. The CDR3 covers 13 residues. Trimming pared 3 bases from V and 5 bases from J, leaving 10 bases between. The CDR3 coding sequence is TGTGCCAGCTCACCGGGAAGGGTAACTGAAGCTTTCTTT. This translates into CASSPGRVTEAFF. Full variable domain (outside the CDR3, taken from reference TRBV18 and TRBJ1-1): NAGVMQNPRHLVRRRGQEARLRCSPMKGHSHVYWYRQLPEEGLKFMVYLQKENIIDESGMPKERFSAEFPKEGPSILRIQQVVRGDSAAYFCASSPGRVTEAFFGQGTRLTVV.

J is TRBJ2-5 and V is TRBV5-1, with TRBD1 as a possible D gene (5 bases). V lost 2 bases, J lost 5 bases, and 10 bases lay in between. Germline V CDR1 and CDR2: SGHRS, YFSETQ. The CDR3 contains 13 residues. This CDR3 is CASSLGRAETQYF. The CDR3 DNA reads TGCGCCAGCAGCTTAGGCAGGGCTGAGACCCAGTACTTC.

The genes are TRBV3-1 (or the pseudogene TRBV3-2) and TRBJ1-2, with 11 bases aligning to TRBD1. The V gene end was trimmed by 1 base and the J gene end by 8 bases; junction bases not matched to a gene: 6. The length of the CDR3 is 15 residues. Germline lookup yields CDR1 LGHDT and CDR2 YNNKEL (reference sequence). CDR3 residues: CASSQGTGGAGGYTF. CDR3 DNA sequence: TGTGCCAGCAGCCAAGGGACAGGGGGCGCGGGGGGCTACACCTTC.

This chain joins TRBV25-1 and TRBJ2-2; TRBD2 is a possible D gene (5 bases). Trimming pared 6 bases from V and 8 bases from J, leaving 10 bases between. In germline, CDR1 is MGHDK, CDR2 SYGVNS. CDR3 size: 12 residues. In nucleotides, the CDR3 is TGTGCCAGCAGGGGCGGCGGGGGGGAGCTGTTTTTT. Translating it yields CASRGGGGELFF.

This chain connects TRBV5-6 to TRBJ2-5, with TRBD1 matching over 8 bases. The CDR3 is made up of 17 amino acids. CDR1 is SGHDT and CDR2 is YYEEEE in the germline V gene. With V trimmed by 0 bases and J by 0 bases, 7 bases remained unmatched. CDR3: CASSLDRGAGNQETQYF. CDR3 in DNA: TGTGCCAGCAGCTTGGACAGGGGGGCCGGGAACCAAGAGACCCAGTACTTC.

The rearrangement links TRBV2 to TRBJ1-5; D is perhaps TRBD1 (6 bases). This CDR3 region has 14 residues. V lost 6 bases, J lost 6 bases, and 15 bases lay in between. Germline CDR1 SNHLY, CDR2 FYNNEI. The chain's CDR3 is CASSPDRGGQPQHF. The CDR3 DNA sequence: TGTGCCAGCAGCCCGGACAGAGGGGGTCAGCCCCAGCATTTT. The variable domain in full, with the rest retrieved from reference TRBV2 and TRBJ1-5, is EPEVTQTPSHQVTQMGQEVILRCVPISNHLYFYWYRQILGQKVEFLVSFYNNEISEKSEIFDDQFSVERPDGSNFTLKIRSTKLEDSAMYFCASSPDRGGQPQHFGDGTRLSIL.

This chain connects TRBV6-5 to TRBJ2-7; 7 nucleotides match TRBD2. Germline-derived CDR1 and CDR2 are MNHEY and SVGAGI. With V trimmed by 1 base and J by 6 bases, 6 bases remained unmatched. This CDR3 is 14 amino acids long. In DNA form, the CDR3 reads TGTGCCAGCAGTTACTTCGGGGGAGGGGTCGAGCAGTACTTC. It codes for CASSYFGGGVEQYF.

This chain joins TRBV3-1 (or the pseudogene TRBV3-2) and TRBJ2-5; 10 nucleotides align to TRBD2. Germline V CDR1 and CDR2: LGHDT, YNNKEL (reference sequence). The CDR3 covers 15 residues. After removal of 2 bases from V and 6 bases from J, the junction contained 6 bases not matched to a gene. The CDR3 loop is CASSQSSGGGQTQYF. In DNA form, the CDR3 reads TGTGCCAGCAGCCAATCTAGCGGGGGTGGCCAGACCCAGTACTTC.

The V call is TRBV5-1, the J call TRBJ2-5; 11 positions agree with TRBD2. CDR3 length equals 14 residues. Trimming at V came to 4 bases and at J to 7 bases, leaving 6 bases not matched to a gene. The germline V gene encodes CDR1 SGHRS and CDR2 YFSETQ. CDR3: CASSDSGGAGTQYF. The DNA for the CDR3 is TGCGCCAGCAGCGATAGCGGGGGGGCCGGGACCCAGTACTTC.

This rearrangement joins TRBV3-1 (or the pseudogene TRBV3-2) to TRBJ1-1, with 8 nucleotides matching TRBD1. The CDR3 loop spans 12 amino acids. Germline trimming cut 4 bases from V and 9 bases from J; bases unmatched to any gene: 4. The germline V gene has CDR1 LGHDT and CDR2 YNNKEL (reference sequence). CDR3 sequence reads: CASSPRDRQAFF. The DNA for the CDR3 is TGTGCCAGCAGCCCCCGGGACAGGCAAGCTTTCTTT.

The genes are TRBV11-2 and TRBJ1-4; weak D call: TRBD1 (5 bases). The germline CDR1 and CDR2 sequences are SGHAT and FQNNGV. Trimming took 4 bases from V and 5 from J, leaving 14 bases between them. CDR3 length: 15 residues. The CDR3 spells CASSSPGTENEKLFF. The DNA of the CDR3 is TGTGCCAGCAGCTCACCCGGGACCGAAAATGAAAAACTGTTTTTT.

The sample holds one count of this clone. This chain connects TRBV2 to TRBJ2-2; D gene unclear. This CDR3 spans 12 amino acids. V lost 5 bases and J lost 7, with 8 bases in between. The germline CDR1 and CDR2 sequences are SNHLY and FYNNEI. The CDR3 loop reads CASSWKGGELFF. DNA for the CDR3: TGTGCCAGCAGTTGGAAGGGCGGGGAGCTGTTTTTT.

J is TRBJ2-3 and V is TRBV19, with a possible D match to TRBD2 (6 bases). CDR3 length equals 12 residues. Trimming left V 8 bases short and J 1 base short, with 7 bases between. In germline, CDR1 is LNHDA, CDR2 SQIVND (reference sequence). The CDR3 region has the DNA TGTGCCAGTTGGGGGGGCACAGATACGCAGTATTTT. Its protein is CASWGGTDTQYF.